This passage covers 5 T cell receptor beta chains from one sample sequenced in a study of CD8+CD57+ T cells in acquired aplastic anemia. TCR beta VDJ combinations and CDR3 sequences were profiled from genomic DNA. TCRdb re-called the reads with MiXCR, one entry per CDR3 protein. The sample has around 170,000 distinct CDR3 sequences; roughly 63% are singletons. Sample: sorted CD4+, CD8+, or CD8+CD57+ T cells (not recorded which) from PBMCs. All receptors come from a human donor in good health.

The V gene is TRBV19, the J gene TRBJ1-1; a weak D match, TRBD1 (5 bases). The CDR3 is 14 residues long. In germline, CDR1 is LNHDA, CDR2 SQIVND (reference sequence). V lost 7 bases to trimming and J lost 4 bases, with 16 bases between them. CDR3: CASNGGGRITEAFF. The CDR3, as DNA: TGTGCCAGTAACGGGGGGGGTAGGATCACTGAAGCTTTCTTT.

The chain combines TRBV6-1 with TRBJ1-2; D is unresolved. Between the trimmed V and J ends, which lost 8 bases and 6 bases, there was a span of 16 bases. The germline gives CDR1 MNHNS, CDR2 SASEGT. This CDR3 contains 13 residues. The CDR3 is CASSGQKWDGYTF. As DNA, the CDR3 is TGTGCCAGCTCCGGGCAGAAATGGGATGGCTACACCTTC.

The chain couples TRBV5-1 to TRBJ1-1, with D tentatively TRBD1 (5 bases). Looked up from germline, CDR1 is SGHRS and CDR2 is YFSETQ. The ends were cut back, 0 bases at V and 6 bases at J, with 15 bases in the middle. This CDR3 is built from 15 residues. The DNA for the CDR3 is TGCGCCAGCAGCTTGGTGCGGGGGGAAATCGCTGAAGCTTTCTTT. Translation gives CASSLVRGEIAEAFF.

This clonotype appeared many times. V is TRBV5-1 and J is TRBJ2-7; D perhaps matches TRBD2 (6 bases). Trimming cost V 4 bases and J 7 bases, with 18 bases left between them. There are 14 residues in the CDR3. CDR1 is SGHRS, CDR2 YFSETQ, per germline. The DNA for the CDR3 is TGCGCCAGCAGCGCAGCGGGCCCCCTAGAAGAGCAGTACTTC. Translation: CASSAAGPLEEQYF.

The V call is TRBV5-6, the J call TRBJ2-2; no firm D call. The CDR3 sequence is 13 residues long. Germline V gene lookup returns CDR1 SGHDT and CDR2 YYEEEE. Trimming removed 6 bases from V and 2 bases from J, with 8 bases in between. The chain's CDR3 is CASTILNTGELFF. The DNA for the CDR3 is TGTGCCAGCACCATACTTAACACCGGGGAGCTGTTTTTT.